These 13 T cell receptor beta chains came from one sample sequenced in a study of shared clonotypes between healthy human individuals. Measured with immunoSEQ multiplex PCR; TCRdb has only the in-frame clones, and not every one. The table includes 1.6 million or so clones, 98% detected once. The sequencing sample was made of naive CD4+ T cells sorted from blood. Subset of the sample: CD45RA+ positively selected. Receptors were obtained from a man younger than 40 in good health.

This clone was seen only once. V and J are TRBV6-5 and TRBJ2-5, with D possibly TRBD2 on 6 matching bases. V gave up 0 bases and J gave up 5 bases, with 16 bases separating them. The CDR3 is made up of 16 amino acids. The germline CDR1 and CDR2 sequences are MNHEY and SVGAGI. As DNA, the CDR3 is TGTGCCAGCAGTTACTCCCACGGGAGAAGTTTTGAGACCCAGTACTTC. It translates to CASSYSHGRSFETQYF.

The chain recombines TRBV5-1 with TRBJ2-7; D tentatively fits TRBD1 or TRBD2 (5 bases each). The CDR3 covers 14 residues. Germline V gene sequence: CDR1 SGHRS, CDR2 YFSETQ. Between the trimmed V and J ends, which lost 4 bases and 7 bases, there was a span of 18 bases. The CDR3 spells CASSVGHGVYEQYF. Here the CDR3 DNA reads TGCGCCAGCAGCGTAGGACACGGGGTGTATGAGCAGTACTTC. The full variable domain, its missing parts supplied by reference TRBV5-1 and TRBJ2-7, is KAGVTQTPRYLIKTRGQQVTLSCSPISGHRSVSWYQQTPGQGLQFLFEYFSETQRNKGNFPGRFSGRQFSNSRSEMNVSTLELGDSALYLCASSVGHGVYEQYFGPGTRLTVT.

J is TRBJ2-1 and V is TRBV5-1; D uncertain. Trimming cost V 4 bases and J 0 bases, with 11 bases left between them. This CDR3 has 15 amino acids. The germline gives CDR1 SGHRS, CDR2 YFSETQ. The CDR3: CASSQAQSSYNEQFF. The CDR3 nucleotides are TGCGCCAGCAGCCAGGCCCAGAGCTCCTACAATGAGCAGTTCTTC.

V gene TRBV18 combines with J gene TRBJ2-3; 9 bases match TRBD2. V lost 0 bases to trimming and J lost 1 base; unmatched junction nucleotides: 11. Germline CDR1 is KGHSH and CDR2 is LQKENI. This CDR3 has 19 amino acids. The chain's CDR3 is CASSPPLVREGPGTDTQYF. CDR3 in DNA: TGTGCCAGCTCACCACCCCTGGTGCGGGAGGGCCCCGGCACAGATACGCAGTATTTT.

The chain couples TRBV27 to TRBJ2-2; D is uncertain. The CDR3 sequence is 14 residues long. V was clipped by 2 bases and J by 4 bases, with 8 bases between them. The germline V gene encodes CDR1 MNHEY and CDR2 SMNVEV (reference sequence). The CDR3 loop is CASSLRTFTGELFF. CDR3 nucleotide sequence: TGTGCCAGCAGTTTACGGACGTTCACCGGGGAGCTGTTTTTT.

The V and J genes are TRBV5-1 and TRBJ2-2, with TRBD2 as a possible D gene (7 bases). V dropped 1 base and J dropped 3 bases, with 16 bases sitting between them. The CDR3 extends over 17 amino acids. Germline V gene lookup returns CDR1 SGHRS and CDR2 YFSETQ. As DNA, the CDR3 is TGCGCCAGCAGCTTGTTCGGGGAGGGGGTGCACACCGGGGAGCTGTTTTTT. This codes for CASSLFGEGVHTGELFF.

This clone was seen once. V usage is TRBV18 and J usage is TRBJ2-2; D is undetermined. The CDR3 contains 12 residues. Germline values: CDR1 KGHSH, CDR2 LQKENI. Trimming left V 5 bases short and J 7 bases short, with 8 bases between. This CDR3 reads CASSDSGGELFF. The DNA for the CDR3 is TGTGCCAGCTCAGACTCTGGCGGGGAGCTGTTTTTT.

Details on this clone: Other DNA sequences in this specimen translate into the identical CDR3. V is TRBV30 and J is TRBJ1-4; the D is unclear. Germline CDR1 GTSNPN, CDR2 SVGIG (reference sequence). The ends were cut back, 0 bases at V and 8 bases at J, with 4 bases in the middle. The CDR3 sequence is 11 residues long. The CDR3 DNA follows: TGTGCCTGGAGTGTATTGGAAAAACTGTTTTTT. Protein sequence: CAWSVLEKLFF.

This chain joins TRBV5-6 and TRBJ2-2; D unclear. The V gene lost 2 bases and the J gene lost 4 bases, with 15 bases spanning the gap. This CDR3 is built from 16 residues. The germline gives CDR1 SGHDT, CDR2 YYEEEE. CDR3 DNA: TGTGCCAGCAGCTTACCTAGATACCGAGGCACCGGGGAGCTGTTTTTT. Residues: CASSLPRYRGTGELFF.

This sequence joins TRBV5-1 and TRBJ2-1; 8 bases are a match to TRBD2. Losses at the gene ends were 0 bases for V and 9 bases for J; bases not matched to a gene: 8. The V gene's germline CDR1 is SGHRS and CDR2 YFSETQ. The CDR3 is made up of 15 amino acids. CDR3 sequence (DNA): TGCGCCAGCAGCTTGGAAGCGGGAGCGTCGGTTGAGCAGTTCTTC. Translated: CASSLEAGASVEQFF. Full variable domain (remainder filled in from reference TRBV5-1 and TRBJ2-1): KAGVTQTPRYLIKTRGQQVTLSCSPISGHRSVSWYQQTPGQGLQFLFEYFSETQRNKGNFPGRFSGRQFSNSRSEMNVSTLELGDSALYLCASSLEAGASVEQFFGPGTRLTVL.

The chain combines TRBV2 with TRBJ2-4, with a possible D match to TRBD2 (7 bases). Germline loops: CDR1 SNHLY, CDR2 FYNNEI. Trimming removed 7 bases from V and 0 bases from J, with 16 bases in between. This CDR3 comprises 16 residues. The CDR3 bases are TGTGCCAGCAACCAACAGGGAGGGGCAGCCAAAAACATTCAGTACTTC. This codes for CASNQQGGAAKNIQYF.

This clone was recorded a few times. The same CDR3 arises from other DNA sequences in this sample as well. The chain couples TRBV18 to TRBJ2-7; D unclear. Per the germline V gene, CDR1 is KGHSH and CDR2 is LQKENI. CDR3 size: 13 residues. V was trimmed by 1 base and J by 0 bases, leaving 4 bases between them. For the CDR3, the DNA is TGTGCCAGCTCACCACGGAGCTCCTACGAGCAGTACTTC. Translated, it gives CASSPRSSYEQYF.

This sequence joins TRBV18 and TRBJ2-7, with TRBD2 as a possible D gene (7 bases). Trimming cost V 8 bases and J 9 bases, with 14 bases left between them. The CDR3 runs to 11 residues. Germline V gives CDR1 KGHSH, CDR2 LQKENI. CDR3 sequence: CASAGASGQYF. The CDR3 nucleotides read TGTGCCAGCGCGGGGGCCTCCGGGCAGTACTTC.